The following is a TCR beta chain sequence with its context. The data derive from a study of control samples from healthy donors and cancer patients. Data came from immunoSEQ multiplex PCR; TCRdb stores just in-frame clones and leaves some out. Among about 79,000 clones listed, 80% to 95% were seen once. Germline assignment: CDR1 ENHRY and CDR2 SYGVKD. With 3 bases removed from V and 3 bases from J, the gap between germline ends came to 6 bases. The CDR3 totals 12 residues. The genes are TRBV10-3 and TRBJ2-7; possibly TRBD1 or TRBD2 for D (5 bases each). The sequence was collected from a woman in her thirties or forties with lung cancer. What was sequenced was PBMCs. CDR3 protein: CAISDGGYEQYF. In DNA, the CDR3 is TGTGCCATCAGTGATGGGGGCTACGAGCAGTACTTC.